The clone carrying this T cell receptor beta chain was found once. Its target is unknown. The sample comes from a study of T cell responses to AZD1222 COVID-19 vaccine. The CDR3 spans 12 residues. V lost 7 bases and J 9 bases, leaving 16 bases between the germline ends. Germline loops: CDR1 SQVTM, CDR2 ANQGSEA. Study-wide findings and caveats: There were mostly white British donors and more females than males, and clonal diversity was possibly underestimated. Among vaccine-associated CD4 TCRs, coverage spanned spike, with dominance at 160-218 and 743-854. Reportedly, nearly half of unique spike TCRs recognized epitopes outside B.1.351/B.1.1.7 mutations. Sampling that yielded the repertoires occurred only after the peak T cell response.

Produced via immunoSEQ multiplex PCR; TCRdb's table is partial and in-frame only. The data hold about 53,000 clones, with roughly 87% observed a single time. The input for sequencing was peripheral blood, taken 28 days after the second AZD1222 dose. The sequence derives from an adult who received the AZD1222 COVID-19 vaccine. The chain links TRBV29-1 to TRBJ2-4; the D gene is possibly TRBD2 (6 bases). CDR3 in DNA: TGCAGCGCCGTAGCGGACCCTCCCATTCAGTACTTC. Its translation is CSAVADPPIQYF.